This T cell receptor (beta chain) was observed in a study of beta chain features in type 1 diabetes. Study outcomes and limitations: There was a moderate but significant shortening of TCRB CDR3s in all four CD4+ subsets of Type 1 diabetes patients. VDJ junctions sequenced from type 1 diabetes patients showed fewer insertions and more deletions.

The authors reverse transcribed all of the isolated RNA, so sequencing captured expressed TCRB transcripts. Around 3.5 million reads on average were seen across naive, central memory and regulatory T cell samples. Data came from immunoSEQ multiplex PCR; TCRdb stores just in-frame clones and leaves some out. The sample has some 660,000 clones; around 15% are singletons. In regard to this clone: Its cognate antigen is unknown.

The CDR3 is 13 residues long. Germline V lookup: CDR1 SEHNR, CDR2 FQNEAQ (reference sequence). Trimming removed 2 bases from V and 6 bases from J, with 11 bases in between. Naive, central memory, regulatory and stem cell-like memory cells within the CD4+ compartment were sorted using CD45RO/CCR7/CD25/CD127/CD95/CD27. The sequence came from a man aged 18 to 29 with type 1 diabetes. Sequencing input: naive CD4+ T cells from blood. The chain couples TRBV7-9 to TRBJ2-7, with D perhaps matching TRBD2 (6 bases). CDR3 nucleotide sequence: TGTGCCAGCAGCTTAATGCAGGGAGGCGAGCAGTACTTC. Amino acids: CASSLMQGGEQYF. The whole variable domain, filled in from reference TRBV7-9 and TRBJ2-7, reads DTGVSQNPRHKITKRGQNVTFRCDPISEHNRLYWYRQTLGQGPEFLTYFQNEAQLEKSRLLSDRFSAERPKGSFSTLEIQRTEQGDSAMYLCASSLMQGGEQYFGPGTRLTVT.